Shown below are 25 T cell receptor beta chains from a single sample sequenced in a study of T cell repertoires in cytomegalovirus infection. TCRdb processed the reads anew with MiXCR; each CDR3 protein has one entry. The sample shows some 300,000 distinct CDR3 sequences, approximately 10% of them seen only once. The sequenced sample was PBMCs. Source of these receptors: a human donor in good health (CMV status not recorded). Some clones in this sample may be carry-over from other donors' samples.

This clonotype was detected ten times or more. The J gene is TRBJ2-7, the V gene TRBV12-3 or TRBV12-4; no reliable D call. This CDR3 has 14 amino acids. V lost 1 base, J lost 3 bases, and 10 bases lay in between. The CDR3 is CASSLEGRDYEQYF. The CDR3 DNA reads as TGTGCCAGCAGTTTAGAGGGCAGAGACTACGAGCAGTACTTC.

The V call is TRBV6-2 or TRBV6-3, the J call TRBJ2-3, with 11 bases matching TRBD2. With 6 bases clipped from V and 3 bases from J, the junction kept 8 bases outside the gene matches. CDR1 MNHEY and CDR2 SVGEGT come from the germline V gene. The CDR3 is 16 amino acids. The CDR3: CASRLRLAGKTDTQYF. DNA of the CDR3: TGTGCCAGCAGACTACGACTAGCGGGGAAGACAGATACGCAGTATTTT.

The sample holds many counts of this clonotype. CDR3 loop: CASSLGGATTDTQYF. DNA for the CDR3: TGTGCCAGCAGCTTAGGCGGGGCTACCACAGATACGCAGTATTTT. The chain couples TRBV11-3 to TRBJ2-3; tentatively, D is TRBD2 (6 bases). Trimming removed 1 base from V and 2 bases from J, with 10 bases in between. This CDR3 is built from 15 residues. The germline V gene has CDR1 SGHNT and CDR2 YENEEA.

The sample holds many counts of this clonotype. The genes are TRBV7-6 and TRBJ2-2; 9 positions agree with TRBD1. CDR3 length equals 17 residues. With V trimmed by 7 bases and J by 2 bases, 11 bases remained unmatched. Germline V gives CDR1 SGHVS, CDR2 FNYEAQ. The CDR3 protein is CASTDFPGQGNTGELFF. The CDR3 region has the DNA TGTGCCAGCACAGACTTTCCGGGACAGGGAAACACCGGGGAGCTGTTTTTT. Variable domain in full (rest from reference TRBV7-6 and TRBJ2-2): GAGVSQSPRYKVTKRGQDVALRCDPISGHVSLYWYRQALGQGPEFLTYFNYEAQQDKSGLPNDRFSAERPEGSISTLTIQRTEQRDSAMYRCASTDFPGQGNTGELFFGEGSRLTVL.

Many counts were recorded for this clonotype. The chain couples TRBV12-3 or TRBV12-4 to TRBJ1-1; D remains unclear. V was clipped by 2 bases and J by 1 base, with 5 bases between them. The CDR3 runs 13 residues. CDR3 coding DNA: TGTGCCAGCAGTTTACTCTGGAACACTGAAGCTTTCTTT. Its translation is CASSLLWNTEAFF.

This clonotype has ten or more counts. This chain joins TRBV28 and TRBJ1-5, with a weak D call TRBD1 (5 bases). Germline values: CDR1 MDHEN, CDR2 SYDVKM. The ends were cut back, 4 bases at V and 6 bases at J, with 22 bases in the middle. The CDR3 totals 17 residues. This CDR3 is CASSSGRAPIASQPQHF. CDR3 in DNA: TGTGCCAGCAGTTCCGGCAGGGCTCCTATAGCAAGTCAGCCCCAGCATTTT.

The genes are TRBV20-1 and TRBJ2-5, with D tentatively TRBD2 (5 bases). The CDR3 spans 19 residues. From germline, CDR1 is DFQATT and CDR2 SNEGSKA (reference sequence). V lost 6 bases and J 5 bases, leaving 34 bases between the germline ends. The CDR3 spells CSAVPPGRESGINWETQYF. In DNA, the CDR3 is TGCAGTGCCGTCCCCCCCGGAAGGGAAAGCGGCATCAACTGGGAGACCCAGTACTTC.

This clonotype came up many times. The chain carries TRBV20-1 and TRBJ2-2; 12 positions agree with TRBD1. The V segment lost 2 bases and the J segment 5 bases; nucleotides outside the gene matches: 12. Germline V gene data show CDR1 as DFQATT and CDR2 as SNEGSKA (reference sequence). This CDR3 has 18 amino acids. This CDR3 is CSARTARDRGPRTGELFF. CDR3 in DNA: TGCAGTGCTAGAACGGCTCGGGACAGGGGGCCAAGGACCGGGGAGCTGTTTTTT.

This clonotype was observed many times. The chain couples TRBV4-2 to TRBJ2-7, with 9 positions matching TRBD1. The CDR3 spans 15 residues. The junction had 7 bases not matched to a gene; V was cut back by 4 bases and J by 3 bases. Germline loops: CDR1 LGHNA, CDR2 YNFKEQ. Here the CDR3 reads CASSRGTGISYEQYF. CDR3 in DNA: TGTGCCAGCAGCCGTGGGACAGGGATTAGCTACGAGCAGTACTTC.

This clonotype was counted ten times or more. The chain uses TRBV12-3 or TRBV12-4 and TRBJ2-7; 9 positions match TRBD1. The CDR3 spans 15 residues. J lost 0 bases, V lost 5 bases, and 5 bases had no gene match. CDR3 amino acids: CASSTGQGSSYEQYF. DNA for the CDR3: TGTGCCAGCAGTACCGGACAGGGGTCCTCCTACGAGCAGTACTTC.

This clonotype occurred many times. V and J are TRBV7-2 and TRBJ2-3; TRBD2 agrees at 7 bases. This CDR3 is 17 amino acids long. Losses at the gene ends were 4 bases for V and 7 bases for J; bases not matched to a gene: 17. Germline CDR1 and CDR2: SGHTA and FQGNSA. Here the CDR3 DNA reads TGTGCCAGCAGCTCCCGACTTGAAAGCGGGGACCGCCATACGCAGTATTTT. It is translated as CASSSRLESGDRHTQYF.

This clonotype was detected ten times or more. The chain uses TRBV7-8 and TRBJ1-2, with TRBD1 matching over 9 bases. Unmatched junction bases numbered 12, after V lost 7 bases and J lost 0 bases. The CDR3 consists of 17 residues. CDR1 SGHVS and CDR2 FQNEAQ come from the germline V gene. CDR3: CASTARGQGLSNYGYTF. CDR3 nucleotide sequence: TGTGCCAGCACCGCCAGGGGACAGGGCCTATCTAACTATGGCTACACCTTC. Full variable domain (rest looked up from reference TRBV7-8 and TRBJ1-2): GAGVSQSPRYKVAKRGQDVALRCDPISGHVSLFWYQQALGQGPEFLTYFQNEAQLDKSGLPSDRFFAERPEGSVSTLKIQRTQQEDSAVYLCASTARGQGLSNYGYTFGSGTRLTVV.

This clonotype was recorded many times. The chain employs TRBV20-1 and TRBJ1-2; perhaps TRBD1 as D (5 bases). Trimming stripped 6 bases from V and 4 bases from J, with 18 bases between. Germline loops: CDR1 DFQATT, CDR2 SNEGSKA (reference sequence). The CDR3 totals 14 residues. CDR3 protein: CSANSEWGIYGYTF. The CDR3 nucleotides are TGCAGTGCAAACTCAGAGTGGGGGATCTATGGCTACACCTTC.

This clonotype occurred many times. V and J are TRBV29-1 and TRBJ2-1; unclear D gene. The CDR3 spans 13 residues. V was trimmed by 6 bases and J by 4 bases, leaving 13 bases between them. The V gene's germline CDR1 is SQVTM and CDR2 ANQGSEA. The CDR3: CSVSGRLYNEQFF. CDR3 sequence (DNA): TGCAGCGTATCCGGACGGTTATACAATGAGCAGTTCTTC.

This clonotype occurred many times. The J gene is TRBJ1-5, the V gene TRBV2, with D hard to call. The CDR3 extends over 13 amino acids. Trimming removed 4 bases from V and 7 bases from J, with 11 bases in between. Germline values: CDR1 SNHLY, CDR2 FYNNEI. The CDR3 here is CASSGKVDQPQHF. The CDR3 coding sequence is TGTGCCAGCAGTGGTAAGGTGGACCAGCCCCAGCATTTT.

This clonotype has at least ten counts. This sequence joins TRBV19 and TRBJ1-6; the D is unclear. The CDR3 covers 14 residues. Germline loops: CDR1 LNHDA, CDR2 SQIVND (reference sequence). The V end lost 7 bases, the J end lost 10 bases, and 17 bases lay between the germline ends. The CDR3: CASTLAPIGSPLHF. The CDR3 DNA is TGTGCCAGTACTCTTGCCCCAATCGGCTCACCCCTCCACTTT. Variable domain in full (rest from reference TRBV19 and TRBJ1-6): DGGITQSPKYLFRKEGQNVTLSCEQNLNHDAMYWYRQDPGQGLRLIYYSQIVNDFQKGDIAEGYSVSREKKESFPLTVTSAQKNPTAFYLCASTLAPIGSPLHFGNGTRLTVT.

This clonotype was picked up many times. For the CDR3, the DNA is TGTGCCAGCAGTTCTAGATACGGGCGTGAGACCCAGTACTTC. As protein: CASSSRYGRETQYF. The chain employs TRBV27 and TRBJ2-5; D not certain. Germline V gene data show CDR1 as MNHEY and CDR2 as SMNVEV (reference sequence). Between the trimmed V and J ends, which lost 4 bases and 5 bases, there was a span of 14 bases. There are 14 residues in the CDR3.

Of note for this clonotype: A read error may be the cause here, since a much bigger clone is one base away. The gene calls are TRBV3-1 and TRBJ1-2; TRBD1 is a possible D gene (5 bases). Trimming took 4 bases from V and 4 from J, leaving 19 bases between them. The CDR3 is 16 amino acids. The germline V gene encodes CDR1 LGHDT and CDR2 YNNKEL (reference sequence). The CDR3 loop is CASSLDIGPGSYGYTF. CDR3 sequence (DNA): TGTGCCAGCAGCCTAGATATTGGTCCAGGGAGCTATGGCTACACCTTC.

The V and J genes are TRBV7-9 and TRBJ1-5; a possible D gene is TRBD1 (6 bases). The CDR3 has 15 amino acids. The ends were cut back, 1 base at V and 3 bases at J, with 10 bases in the middle. CDR1 is SEHNR and CDR2 is FQNEAQ in the germline V gene (reference sequence). CDR3 residues: CASSLGGAHNQPQHF. The CDR3 region has the DNA TGTGCCAGCAGCTTAGGGGGGGCGCACAATCAGCCCCAGCATTTT. The full variable domain, in which reference TRBV7-9 and TRBJ1-5 provide the parts outside the CDR3, is DTGVSQNPRHKITKRGQNVTFRCDPISEHNRLYWYRQTLGQGPEFLTYFQNEAQLEKSRLLSDRFSAERPKGSFSTLEIQRTEQGDSAMYLCASSLGGAHNQPQHFGDGTRLSIL.

Only a few counts were recorded for this clonotype. V and J are TRBV29-1 and TRBJ2-1; 12 nucleotides agree with TRBD1. J gave up 8 bases and V 0 bases, and 11 bases lay outside the gene matches. CDR1 and CDR2 from the germline V gene are SQVTM and ANQGSEA. CDR3 length equals 17 residues. The CDR3 spells CSVEDRWDRGRRYEQFF. Here the CDR3 DNA reads TGCAGCGTTGAAGATCGGTGGGACAGGGGGCGAAGGTATGAGCAGTTCTTC.

Here the CDR3 reads CASSSDRVAGELFF. The CDR3 DNA is TGCGCCAGCAGCTCAGACAGGGTCGCCGGGGAGCTGTTTTTT. The V call is TRBV5-1, the J call TRBJ2-2, with TRBD1 identical over 7 bases. The CDR3 contains 14 residues. Trimming took 3 bases from V and 6 from J; bases not matched to a gene: 5. Germline CDR1 reads SGHRS; CDR2 reads YFSETQ.

The sample holds a few counts of this clonotype. The V call is TRBV6-6, the J call TRBJ2-7; D is tentatively TRBD1 or TRBD2 (5 bases each). Looked up from germline, CDR1 is MNHNY and CDR2 is SVGAGI (reference sequence). Trimming stripped 2 bases from V and 7 bases from J, with 18 bases between. The CDR3 spans 15 residues. CDR3 in DNA: TGTGCCAGCAGTTACCTTCCCGGGGCCACAGATGAGCAGTACGTC. This encodes CASSYLPGATDEQYV.

This clonotype was observed at least ten times. The chain has TRBV7-6 and TRBJ2-3; D not resolved. Germline CDR1 is SGHVS and CDR2 is FNYEAQ. The V end was cut by 10 bases, the J end by 6 bases, with 5 bases between. This CDR3 has 9 residues. Here the CDR3 reads CATEDTQYF. CDR3 coding DNA: TGTGCCACCGAGGATACGCAGTATTTT.

The V call is TRBV6-6, the J call TRBJ2-1; 10 bases fit TRBD1. The germline V gene has CDR1 MNHNY and CDR2 SVGAGI (reference sequence). The CDR3 totals 16 residues. Trimming removed 5 bases from V and 4 bases from J; junction bases left unmatched: 8. The CDR3: CASSQYRDRGYNEQFF. The DNA of the CDR3 is TGTGCCAGCAGTCAGTACCGGGACAGGGGATACAATGAGCAGTTCTTC.

This clonotype was counted at least ten times. The V gene is TRBV27, the J gene TRBJ2-1; TRBD2 agrees at 16 bases. The length of the CDR3 is 19 residues. In germline, CDR1 is MNHEY, CDR2 SMNVEV (reference sequence). V lost 2 bases, J lost 3 bases, and 7 bases stayed unmatched. CDR3 nucleotide sequence: TGTGCCAGCAGTTTAATGGGGACTAGCGGGGGGGGGGGCTACAATGAGCAGTTCTTC. It yields the protein CASSLMGTSGGGGYNEQFF.